A single T cell receptor (beta chain) is shown here with its context. The CDR3 has 14 amino acids. V shed 8 bases, J shed 7 bases, and the junction held 10 bases outside the gene matches. CDR1 MDHEN and CDR2 SYDVKM come from the germline V gene. Clones were read by immunoSEQ multiplex PCR, and TCRdb kept only the in-frame ones, dropping some. The table has approximately 200,000 clones, roughly nine tenths seen once. This entry belongs to a study of blood T cell repertoires in COVID-19. Input material: PBMCs or T cells enriched from blood (not recorded which). V and J are TRBV28 and TRBJ1-2; 10 positions match TRBD1. This clonotype originated in a young woman in a cohort exposed to, infected with or recovered from COVID-19 (not recorded which). The CDR3 nucleotides read TGTGCCAGCGCCTCCGGGACAGGGGTTTTTGGCTACACCTTC. This encodes CASASGTGVFGYTF.